The rows below give T cell receptor beta chains drawn from one sample of a study of OX40 agonist ivuxolimab in advanced cancers. Data came from immunoSEQ multiplex PCR; TCRdb stores just in-frame clones and leaves some out. This sample has fewer than 90,000 clones; 65% to 85% occur once, and the top ten carry under 1.2%. The sample here was CD4+ or CD8+ T cells sorted from blood, taken in a trial of the OX40 agonist ivuxolimab. These receptors originate from an adult with an advanced solid tumor such as melanoma, head and neck, liver or kidney cancer. Each CDR3 is given with its conserved first and last residue. D genes are given only for firm matches. Rows may omit the clone size; those that give it use once, few, many or a size class.

V	J	size	D	length	DNA	CDR3
TRBV7-6	TRBJ1-6	NA	NA	16	TGTGCCAGCAGCTTTGCCTCCCGAGGGAATAATTCACCCCTCCACTTT	CASSFASRGNNSPLHF
TRBV6-4	TRBJ1-6	NA	NA	14	TGTGCCAGCAGCCTGCGGGAGGGCAATTCACCCCTCCACTTT	CASSLREGNSPLHF
TRBV6-5	TRBJ2-2	few	TRBD2	15	TGTGCCAGCAGTCTTGGGGTAGCGGGGGCCGGGGAGCTGTTTTTT	CASSLGVAGAGELFF
TRBV4-1	TRBJ1-2	few	TRBD1	16	TGCGCCAGCAGCCAGGCCGGGACAGGGTCGAACTATGGCTACACCTTC	CASSQAGTGSNYGYTF
TRBV10-1	TRBJ1-1	NA	NA	12	TGCGCCAGCAGCCCACTGGTCGCTGAAGCTTTCTTT	CASSPLVAEAFF
TRBV30	TRBJ1-5	few	NA	16	TGTGCCTGGAGTGTATCCTCGGGGACGGATAATCAGCCCCAGCATTTT	CAWSVSSGTDNQPQHF
TRBV30	TRBJ2-5	NA	NA	13	TGTGCCTGGAGTTCACAGCCCACAGAGACCCAGTACTTC	CAWSSQPTETQYF
TRBV19	TRBJ2-2	NA	NA	12	TGTGCCAGTAGTCTTGGGCGGGGAGAGCTGTTTTTT	CASSLGRGELFF
TRBV7-2	TRBJ2-1	NA	TRBD1	15	TGTGCCAGCAGCCTAGCAGGGGGACCCTACAATGAGCAGTTCTTC	CASSLAGGPYNEQFF
TRBV6-1	TRBJ1-4	NA	NA	13	TGTGCCAGCAGTGATACATGGATTGAAAAACTGTTTTTT	CASSDTWIEKLFF
TRBV14	TRBJ1-4	few	NA	12	TGTGCCAGCAGCCCCACAGAGGCAAAACTGTTTTTT	CASSPTEAKLFF
TRBV29-1	TRBJ2-7	medium-sized	NA	12	TGCAGCGTTGGTCCAGGGGGAGGCGAGCAGTACTTC	CSVGPGGGEQYF
TRBV5-4	TRBJ2-2	NA	NA	14	TGTGCCAGCAGCTCGGGGGGCCGTAACGGGGAGCTGTTTTTT	CASSSGGRNGELFF
TRBV9	TRBJ1-3	NA	NA	16	TGTGCCACCCACACTATCACTGGCGCAGTTGGAAACACCATATATTTT	CATHTITGAVGNTIYF
TRBV10-1	TRBJ2-7	medium-sized	TRBD1	14	TGCGCCAGCAGTGCCGGGACAGGGGTTTATGAGCAGTACTTC	CASSAGTGVYEQYF
TRBV18	TRBJ1-2	NA	NA	13	TGTGCCAGCTCACCAAGGGGTGACTATGGCTACACCTTC	CASSPRGDYGYTF
TRBV7-2	TRBJ2-7	NA	TRBD1	16	TGTGCCAGCAGCGTAGCAGGGGGTGCTACCACCTACGAGCAGTACTTC	CASSVAGGATTYEQYF
TRBV7-2	TRBJ2-7	once	NA	15	TGTGCCAGCAGCTTAGACCGGGACCTCTCCCTCGAGCAGTACTTC	CASSLDRDLSLEQYF
TRBV6-1	TRBJ1-5	few	NA	14	TGTGCGACCCGAGACAGGTATAGCAATCAGCCCCAGCATTTT	CATRDRYSNQPQHF
TRBV11-2	TRBJ2-7	NA	NA	12	TGTGCCAGCAGCTTAAGCGGCGATTGGGCGTACTTC	CASSLSGDWAYF